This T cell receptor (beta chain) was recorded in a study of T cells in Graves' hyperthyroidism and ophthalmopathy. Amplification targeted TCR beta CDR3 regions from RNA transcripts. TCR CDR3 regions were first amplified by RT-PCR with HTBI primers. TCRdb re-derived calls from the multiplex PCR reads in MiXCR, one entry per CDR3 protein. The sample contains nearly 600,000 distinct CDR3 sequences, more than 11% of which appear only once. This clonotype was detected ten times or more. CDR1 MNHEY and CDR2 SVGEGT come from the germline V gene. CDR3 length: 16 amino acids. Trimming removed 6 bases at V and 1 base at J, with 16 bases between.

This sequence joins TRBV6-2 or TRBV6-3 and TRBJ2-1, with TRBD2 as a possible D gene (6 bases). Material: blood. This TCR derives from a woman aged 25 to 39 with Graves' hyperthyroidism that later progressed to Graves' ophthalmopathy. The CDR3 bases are TGTGCCAGCAGCTTCTTAGGGACTCCTTCCTACAATGAGCAGTTCTTC. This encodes CASSFLGTPSYNEQFF.